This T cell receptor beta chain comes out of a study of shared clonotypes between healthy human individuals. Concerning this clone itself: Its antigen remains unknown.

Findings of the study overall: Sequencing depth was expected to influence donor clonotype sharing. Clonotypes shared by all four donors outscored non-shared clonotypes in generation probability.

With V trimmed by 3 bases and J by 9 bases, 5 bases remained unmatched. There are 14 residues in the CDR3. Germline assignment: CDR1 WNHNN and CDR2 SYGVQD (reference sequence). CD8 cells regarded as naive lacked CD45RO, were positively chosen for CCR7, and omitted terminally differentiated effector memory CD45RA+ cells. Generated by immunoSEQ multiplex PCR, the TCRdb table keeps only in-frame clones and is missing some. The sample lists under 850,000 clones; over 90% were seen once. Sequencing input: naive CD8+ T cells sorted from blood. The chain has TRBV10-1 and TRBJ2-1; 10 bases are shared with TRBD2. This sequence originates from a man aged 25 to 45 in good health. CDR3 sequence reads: CASSDSLAGGEQFF. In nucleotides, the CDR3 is TGCGCCAGCAGTGATTCCTTAGCGGGGGGTGAGCAGTTCTTC.